These 6 T cell receptor beta chains were all obtained from the same sample, sequenced in a study of spatial heterogeneity in lung cancer. TCRdb recomputed calls from the 5' RACE reads with MiXCR, one row per CDR3 protein. This sample has about 60,000 distinct CDR3 sequences; about 8% occur once, and the top ten carry around 15%. Time point described: sample taken at primary tumor resection. Material for sequencing was whole RNA from tumor, nontumor lung or frozen PBMC, left unsorted. Here the sequenced sample was PBMCs, taken at surgery. The origin of the receptors is a female donor with early-stage non-small cell lung cancer.

This clonotype was picked up many times. The chain uses TRBV29-1 and TRBJ1-2; D possibly corresponds to TRBD1 (6 bases). V was cut by 4 bases and J by 4 bases, with 10 bases left in between. Germline V gene lookup returns CDR1 SQVTM and CDR2 ANQGSEA. The CDR3 is 12 amino acids. CDR3 coding DNA: TGCAGCGTTGGGGGGGCTGGCTATGGCTACACCTTC. It yields the protein CSVGGAGYGYTF. The full variable domain, in which reference TRBV29-1 and TRBJ1-2 provide the parts outside the CDR3, is SAVISQKPSRDICQRGTSLTIQCQVDSQVTMMFWYRQQPGQSLTLIATANQGSEATYESGFVIDKFPISRPNLTFSTLTVSNMSPEDSSIYLCSVGGAGYGYTFGSGTRLTVV.

This clonotype occurred many times. The J gene is TRBJ1-2, the V gene TRBV7-8, with D possibly TRBD1 on 6 matching bases. Trimming shortened V by 0 bases and J by 2 bases, and 13 bases separated the two germline ends. The CDR3 is 16 residues long. Per the germline V gene, CDR1 is SGHVS and CDR2 is FQNEAQ. The CDR3 coding sequence is TGTGCCAGCAGCTTAGCGGAACAGGGCAGGAACTATGGCTACACCTTC. Its translation is CASSLAEQGRNYGYTF.

The V and J genes are TRBV29-1 and TRBJ2-5, with unresolved D. Trimming left V 4 bases short and J 4 bases short, with 10 bases between. The CDR3 is 12 amino acids. CDR1 is SQVTM, CDR2 ANQGSEA, per germline. The CDR3 DNA follows: TGCAGCGTTGGTCAATCGGGAGAGACCCAGTACTTC. Its protein is CSVGQSGETQYF.

This clonotype was observed a few times. This chain links TRBV5-1 with TRBJ2-1, with 13 bases that match TRBD2. With 4 bases clipped from V and 0 bases from J, the junction kept 13 bases outside the gene matches. This CDR3 has 20 residues. Looked up from germline, CDR1 is SGHRS and CDR2 is YFSETQ. CDR3 amino acids: CASSPQPTSGGAGSYNEQFF. In DNA form, the CDR3 reads TGCGCCAGCAGCCCCCAACCAACTAGCGGGGGGGCGGGCTCCTACAATGAGCAGTTCTTC.

V usage is TRBV28 and J usage is TRBJ2-7, with 7 bases identical to TRBD1. Germline-derived CDR1 and CDR2 are MDHEN and SYDVKM. The CDR3 length is 15 residues. Unmatched junction bases numbered 15, after V lost 8 bases and J lost 5 bases. CDR3 amino acids: CASGRLSEGANEQYV. CDR3 sequence (DNA): TGTGCCAGCGGGCGGCTTAGCGAGGGGGCCAACGAGCAGTACGTC.

This clonotype was seen a single time. It may be a read error: a sequence one base away is much more abundant. This sequence joins TRBV6-1 and TRBJ1-4; TRBD1 agrees at 10 bases. CDR1 MNHNS and CDR2 SASEGT come from the germline V gene. V lost 11 bases to trimming and J lost 5 bases; unmatched junction nucleotides: 8. CDR3 size: 14 residues. The CDR3 loop is CAGKRDRGNEKLFF. In DNA form, the CDR3 reads TGTGCCGGCAAGAGGGACAGGGGCAATGAAAAACTGTTTTTT.